This T cell receptor beta chain was profiled in a study of blood T cell repertoires in COVID-19. Between the trimmed V and J ends, which lost 2 bases and 3 bases, there was a span of 7 bases. The germline V gene has CDR1 MNHNY and CDR2 SVGAGI (reference sequence). There are 13 residues in the CDR3. In the original analysis: Researchers report that nucleated cell counts were estimated from reference gene primer amplification. Assay used: immunoSEQ multiplex PCR; TCRdb lists only in-frame clones, some missing. V and J calls and clone size are given by that table; D and trimming were obtained from the DNA. The table has 150,000 to 200,000 clones, about 83% seen once.

The material sequenced was peripheral blood. The TCR was taken from an older man who had recovered from COVID-19. The chain carries TRBV6-6 and TRBJ1-1, with D unresolved. Here the CDR3 DNA reads TGTGCCAGCAGTTACCAGGAAGACACTGAAGCTTTCTTT. Protein product: CASSYQEDTEAFF.